This TCR beta chain stems from a study of CD8 T cells in ankylosing spondylitis (TCRdb year 2017). Describing the broader study: The study profiled T cell receptor beta repertoires in healthy donors and ankylosing spondylitis patients to find disease-linked TCR variants. The full study cohort comprised roughly 24 ankylosing spondylitis patients and 110 or so healthy donors. Peripheral blood samples were taken, and synovial fluid was additionally collected from ankylosing spondylitis patients. Overall study outcomes, separate from this receptor: The disease-linked clones were reported to be significantly enriched in matched synovial fluid samples from ankylosing spondylitis patients. Some of the motif variants had been reported before in the synovial fluid and blood of reactive arthritis patients, a finding that suggests common disease-initiation mechanisms. The disease-linked clones showed a CD8+ phenotype and occurred at relatively low frequencies in peripheral blood. Blood from ankylosing spondylitis patients appeared to be characterized by a TCR beta motif composed of eight highly homologous amino acid variants.

This clonotype appeared many times. There is no known antigen for this receptor. Base qualities were left out, and no much larger clone turns up one base away. Germline trimming: 5 bases from V, 7 bases from J; junction bases outside gene matches: 12. Counted from cysteine to phenylalanine, this CDR3 has 16 amino acids. Just CDR3 DNA is preserved here, 48 bases in frame from base 1. CDR1 is given as KGHDR and CDR2 as SFDVKD, both from the germline V gene. Reads for this sample came from an Illumina HiSeq 2500. TCR beta libraries were prepared by quantitative 5'-RACE with molecular barcodes. Processing in the source paper ran as follows. To identify disease-linked TCR variants, a new computational method was used, one built on a probabilistic model of VDJ rearrangement. TCRdb ran its own pipeline on the public reads, namely fastp trimming at Q25 and MiXCR clone calling, and kept in-frame beta chains. Merged by CDR3 protein, the rows form single entries marked with the most common genes and DNA. TCRdb, not the authors, supplied the V and J calls. For this sample there are 200,000 to 250,000 distinct CDR3 sequences; roughly 10% appear just once. The top ten clonotypes cover 20% to 25% of the sample.

The sequencing input was blood, either unsorted or a sorted T cell fraction (not recorded which). This sequence was found in a male donor with ankylosing spondylitis or in good health (not recorded which). The rearrangement joined TRBV24-1 to TRBJ2-3, and 9 junction bases match TRBD2. The DNA sequence is TGTGCCACCAGTGGGGGAGTGGCGGGGGGGCCATATACGCAGTATTTT. It encodes CATSGGVAGGPYTQYF.